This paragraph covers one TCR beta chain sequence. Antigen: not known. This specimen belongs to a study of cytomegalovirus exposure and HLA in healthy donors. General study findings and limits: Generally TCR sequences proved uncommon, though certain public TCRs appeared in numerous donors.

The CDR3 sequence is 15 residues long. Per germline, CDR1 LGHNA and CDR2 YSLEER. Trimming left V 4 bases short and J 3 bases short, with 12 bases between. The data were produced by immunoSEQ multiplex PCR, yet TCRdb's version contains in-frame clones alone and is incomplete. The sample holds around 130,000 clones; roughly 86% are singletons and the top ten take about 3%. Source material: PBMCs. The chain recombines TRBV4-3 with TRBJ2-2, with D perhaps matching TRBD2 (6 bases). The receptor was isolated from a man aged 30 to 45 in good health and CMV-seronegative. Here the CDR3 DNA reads TGCGCCAGCAGCCCCTGGAGGGGTTACACCGGGGAGCTGTTTTTT. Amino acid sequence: CASSPWRGYTGELFF.